This entry concerns a single T cell receptor (beta chain). What it recognizes is unknown. Primers: 60 Vbeta forward and 13 Jbeta reverse. The protocol was immunoSEQ multiplex PCR, while the TCRdb copy is restricted to in-frame clones and leaves out a portion. The sample consists of approximately 160,000 clones, around 80% of them appearing once. The sample originates from a study of cytomegalovirus exposure and HLA in healthy donors. Study-wide context: Earlier sequencing of 150 million to 200 million T cells yielded 90 million to 140 million unique TCR beta sequences. There were roughly 80 million unique TCRs (from HLA-typed donors) in an early data release. Clustering assigned about 79% of the 350 to 450 genotyped donors to the Caucasian-associated ancestry cluster. Study-level points and caveats: A later analysis linked a missense DCLRE1C variant to TCR beta V- and J-gene trimming.

This CDR3 spans 17 amino acids. The trim removed 3 bases at V and 4 bases at J, leaving 9 bases unmatched. CDR1 GTSNPN and CDR2 SVGIG come from the germline V gene (reference sequence). V gene TRBV30 combines with J gene TRBJ2-2, with 12 positions matching TRBD2. The sequence derives from a girl under 18 in good health and CMV-seropositive. Sequencing used PBMCs. CDR3 in amino acids: CAWSAGLAGIGTGELFF. The CDR3 DNA reads TGTGCCTGGAGCGCCGGACTAGCGGGGATTGGCACCGGGGAGCTGTTTTTT.